The rows below give T cell receptor beta chains drawn from one sample of a study of T cell responses to AZD1222 COVID-19 vaccine. Measured with immunoSEQ multiplex PCR; TCRdb has only the in-frame clones, and not every one. The sample lists 90,000 to 130,000 clones, more than 70% occurring once. The sample in question was peripheral blood, obtained on day 0 of AZD1222 vaccination. These receptors were obtained from an adult in good health. CDR3s include the opening cysteine and the closing phenylalanine or tryptophan. Each record gives: CDR3 length, V gene, clone size, D gene, J gene, CDR3 protein, CDR3 DNA. D genes are given only for firm matches. Clone size is stated in some rows and not others, as once, few, many or a class when expanded.

CDR3 length: 12; V gene: TRBV5-4; clone size: -; D gene: -; J gene: TRBJ1-1; CDR3 protein: CASSRGDTEAFF; CDR3 DNA: TGTGCCAGCAGCCGGGGGGACACTGAAGCTTTCTTT
CDR3 length: 14; V gene: TRBV7-9; clone size: -; D gene: TRBD1; J gene: TRBJ2-5; CDR3 protein: CASSLTGAGETQYF; CDR3 DNA: TGTGCCAGCAGCTTAACAGGGGCGGGAGAGACCCAGTACTTC
CDR3 length: 15; V gene: TRBV2; clone size: -; D gene: -; J gene: TRBJ2-7; CDR3 protein: CASSDYQPALGEQYF; CDR3 DNA: TGTGCCAGCAGTGATTATCAGCCCGCCCTGGGTGAGCAGTACTTC
CDR3 length: 14; V gene: TRBV18; clone size: -; D gene: TRBD1; J gene: TRBJ1-2; CDR3 protein: CASSLDRDAYGYTF; CDR3 DNA: TGTGCCAGCTCACTAGACAGGGACGCCTATGGCTACACCTTC
CDR3 length: 12; V gene: TRBV18; clone size: -; D gene: -; J gene: TRBJ1-1; CDR3 protein: CASSPPNSEAFF; CDR3 DNA: TGTGCCAGCTCACCACCGAACTCTGAAGCTTTCTTT
CDR3 length: 16; V gene: TRBV5-6; clone size: -; D gene: -; J gene: TRBJ1-4; CDR3 protein: CASSLDTKATNEKLFF; CDR3 DNA: TGTGCCAGCAGCTTAGACACAAAGGCAACTAATGAAAAACTGTTTTTT
CDR3 length: 16; V gene: TRBV11-2; clone size: -; D gene: TRBD2; J gene: TRBJ2-3; CDR3 protein: CASSSRTSLFTDTQYF; CDR3 DNA: TGTGCCAGCAGCTCGCGGACTAGTCTTTTCACAGATACGCAGTATTTT
CDR3 length: 14; V gene: TRBV7-2; clone size: -; D gene: -; J gene: TRBJ1-1; CDR3 protein: CASSLSQGITEAFF; CDR3 DNA: TGTGCCAGCAGCCTAAGCCAGGGGATAACTGAAGCTTTCTTT
CDR3 length: 16; V gene: TRBV6-5; clone size: once; D gene: TRBD1; J gene: TRBJ1-1; CDR3 protein: CASSYSGGRGGTEAFF; CDR3 DNA: TGTGCCAGCAGTTACTCAGGGGGCAGGGGGGGCACTGAAGCTTTCTTT
CDR3 length: 15; V gene: TRBV5-1; clone size: few; D gene: -; J gene: TRBJ2-2; CDR3 protein: CASSWGDRDTGELFF; CDR3 DNA: TGCGCCAGCAGCTGGGGGGACAGAGACACCGGGGAGCTGTTTTTT
CDR3 length: 12; V gene: TRBV3-1/TRBV3-2; clone size: -; D gene: -; J gene: TRBJ1-2; CDR3 protein: CASSQDETGYTF; CDR3 DNA: TGTGCCAGCAGCCAAGACGAGACAGGCTACACCTTC
CDR3 length: 11; V gene: TRBV6-5; clone size: -; D gene: -; J gene: TRBJ1-1; CDR3 protein: CASRQANTAFF; CDR3 DNA: TGTGCCAGCAGACAAGCCAATACAGCTTTCTTT
CDR3 length: 17; V gene: TRBV4-1; clone size: -; D gene: TRBD1; J gene: TRBJ1-5; CDR3 protein: CASSQDTGDVVIRPQHF; CDR3 DNA: TGCGCCAGCAGCCAAGATACAGGGGACGTGGTAATTCGCCCCCAGCATTTT
CDR3 length: 12; V gene: TRBV2; clone size: -; D gene: TRBD1; J gene: TRBJ2-1; CDR3 protein: CASSRTGNEQFF; CDR3 DNA: TGTGCCAGCAGTCGGACAGGGAATGAGCAGTTCTTC
CDR3 length: 13; V gene: TRBV27; clone size: -; D gene: -; J gene: TRBJ2-1; CDR3 protein: CASSFQVRTEQFF; CDR3 DNA: TGTGCCAGCAGTTTCCAGGTTCGGACTGAGCAGTTCTTC
CDR3 length: 14; V gene: TRBV7-9; clone size: -; D gene: -; J gene: TRBJ2-5; CDR3 protein: CAASSRRGKETQYF; CDR3 DNA: TGTGCCGCCAGCTCCCGGAGGGGAAAAGAGACCCAGTACTTC
CDR3 length: 14; V gene: TRBV30; clone size: -; D gene: TRBD1; J gene: TRBJ1-5; CDR3 protein: CAWSLGQGKQPQHF; CDR3 DNA: TGTGCCTGGAGTCTCGGACAGGGGAAACAGCCCCAGCATTTT
CDR3 length: 15; V gene: TRBV19; clone size: -; D gene: TRBD1; J gene: TRBJ1-1; CDR3 protein: CASSIWDRGFTEAFF; CDR3 DNA: TGTGCCAGTAGTATTTGGGACAGGGGATTCACTGAAGCTTTCTTT
CDR3 length: 17; V gene: TRBV2; clone size: -; D gene: TRBD1; J gene: TRBJ1-6; CDR3 protein: CASTQGSVRGGLGPLHF; CDR3 DNA: TGTGCCAGCACACAGGGGTCGGTCCGCGGCGGATTGGGACCCCTCCACTTT
CDR3 length: 16; V gene: TRBV7-2; clone size: -; D gene: -; J gene: TRBJ1-5; CDR3 protein: CASSLYSRHSNQPQHF; CDR3 DNA: TGTGCCAGCAGCTTATACAGCAGACATAGCAATCAGCCCCAGCATTTT
CDR3 length: 16; V gene: TRBV7-2; clone size: -; D gene: TRBD2; J gene: TRBJ2-1; CDR3 protein: CASSALLAGGHNEQFF; CDR3 DNA: TGTGCCAGCAGCGCACTACTAGCGGGGGGTCACAATGAGCAGTTCTTC
CDR3 length: 14; V gene: TRBV5-1; clone size: -; D gene: -; J gene: TRBJ2-3; CDR3 protein: CASSSAQRADTQYF; CDR3 DNA: TGCGCCAGCAGTTCAGCCCAAAGGGCCGATACGCAGTATTTT
CDR3 length: 15; V gene: TRBV7-8; clone size: -; D gene: -; J gene: TRBJ2-7; CDR3 protein: CASSGGAPDGYEQYF; CDR3 DNA: TGTGCCAGCAGCGGTGGGGCACCGGATGGGTACGAGCAGTACTTC
CDR3 length: 15; V gene: TRBV5-1; clone size: -; D gene: -; J gene: TRBJ1-1; CDR3 protein: CASSGPGTVNTEAFF; CDR3 DNA: TGCGCCAGCAGCGGACCCGGGACGGTGAACACTGAAGCTTTCTTT
CDR3 length: 14; V gene: TRBV15; clone size: -; D gene: -; J gene: TRBJ2-5; CDR3 protein: CATSQGGGQETQYF; CDR3 DNA: TGTGCCACCAGCCAAGGGGGGGGCCAAGAGACCCAGTACTTC
CDR3 length: 17; V gene: TRBV4-2; clone size: -; D gene: TRBD1; J gene: TRBJ1-3; CDR3 protein: CASSRKPGQGSGNTIYF; CDR3 DNA: TGTGCCAGCAGCCGAAAACCGGGACAGGGTTCTGGAAACACCATATATTTT
CDR3 length: 16; V gene: TRBV18; clone size: -; D gene: -; J gene: TRBJ1-5; CDR3 protein: CASSPPWGEDDQPQHF; CDR3 DNA: TGTGCCAGCTCACCACCGTGGGGGGAGGACGATCAGCCCCAGCATTTT
CDR3 length: 13; V gene: TRBV7-3; clone size: -; D gene: -; J gene: TRBJ2-3; CDR3 protein: CASRPSGTDTQYF; CDR3 DNA: TGTGCCAGCAGGCCCAGCGGCACAGATACGCAGTATTTT
CDR3 length: 18; V gene: TRBV30; clone size: -; D gene: -; J gene: TRBJ2-5; CDR3 protein: CAWSARAAWGRSQETQYF; CDR3 DNA: TGTGCCTGGAGTGCTCGGGCCGCCTGGGGTCGAAGTCAGGAGACCCAGTACTTC
CDR3 length: 14; V gene: TRBV3-1/TRBV3-2; clone size: -; D gene: -; J gene: TRBJ1-5; CDR3 protein: CASSLGRINQPQHF; CDR3 DNA: TGTGCCAGCAGTCTTGGACGGATTAATCAGCCCCAGCATTTT
CDR3 length: 18; V gene: TRBV2; clone size: -; D gene: TRBD1; J gene: TRBJ1-3; CDR3 protein: CASSPSPGQGAYGNTIYF; CDR3 DNA: TGTGCCAGCAGTCCCAGTCCTGGTCAGGGGGCGTATGGAAACACCATATATTTT
CDR3 length: 14; V gene: TRBV7-9; clone size: -; D gene: TRBD1; J gene: TRBJ1-5; CDR3 protein: CASSWTGTNQPQHF; CDR3 DNA: TGTGCCAGCAGCTGGACAGGGACTAATCAGCCCCAGCATTTT
CDR3 length: 13; V gene: TRBV4-2; clone size: -; D gene: -; J gene: TRBJ1-2; CDR3 protein: CASSQDREYGYTF; CDR3 DNA: TGTGCCAGCAGCCAAGACAGGGAGTATGGCTACACCTTC
CDR3 length: 14; V gene: TRBV6-5; clone size: once; D gene: -; J gene: TRBJ1-3; CDR3 protein: CASKGPVSGNTIYF; CDR3 DNA: TGTGCCAGCAAGGGCCCCGTCTCTGGAAACACCATATATTTT
CDR3 length: 16; V gene: TRBV7-2; clone size: few; D gene: TRBD2; J gene: TRBJ2-2; CDR3 protein: CASSLVAGVNTGELFF; CDR3 DNA: TGTGCCAGCAGCTTAGTTGCGGGGGTCAACACCGGGGAGCTGTTTTTT
CDR3 length: 20; V gene: TRBV14; clone size: -; D gene: TRBD1; J gene: TRBJ1-5; CDR3 protein: CASSPYSFWDRGPGDQPQHF; CDR3 DNA: TGTGCCAGCAGCCCATATAGTTTCTGGGACAGGGGGCCGGGCGATCAGCCCCAGCATTTT
CDR3 length: 16; V gene: TRBV4-1; clone size: -; D gene: -; J gene: TRBJ1-2; CDR3 protein: CASSQVSRALGGGYTF; CDR3 DNA: TGCGCCAGCAGCCAAGTTTCCAGGGCCCTCGGGGGTGGCTACACCTTC
CDR3 length: 10; V gene: TRBV11-2; clone size: -; D gene: -; J gene: TRBJ1-6; CDR3 protein: CVEGLKTLHF; CDR3 DNA: TGTGTGGAGGGGTTAAAAACCCTCCACTTT
CDR3 length: 16; V gene: TRBV10-3; clone size: -; D gene: -; J gene: TRBJ1-3; CDR3 protein: CAISESLQSQRNTIYF; CDR3 DNA: TGTGCCATCAGTGAGTCTTTGCAGTCCCAGAGAAACACCATATATTTT
CDR3 length: 15; V gene: TRBV6-5; clone size: -; D gene: -; J gene: TRBJ1-1; CDR3 protein: CASSYSGHGDTEAFF; CDR3 DNA: TGTGCCAGCAGTTACTCGGGACATGGGGACACTGAAGCTTTCTTT
CDR3 length: 14; V gene: TRBV5-1; clone size: once; D gene: -; J gene: TRBJ2-7; CDR3 protein: CASSLSGPAIEQYF; CDR3 DNA: TGCGCCAGCAGCCTATCCGGGCCAGCCATCGAGCAGTACTTC
CDR3 length: 15; V gene: TRBV6-5; clone size: -; D gene: TRBD1; J gene: TRBJ2-3; CDR3 protein: CASSRQGARTDTQYF; CDR3 DNA: TGTGCCAGCAGTCGACAGGGGGCTAGGACAGATACGCAGTATTTT
CDR3 length: 12; V gene: TRBV29-1; clone size: -; D gene: -; J gene: TRBJ2-2; CDR3 protein: CSVDLGVGELFF; CDR3 DNA: TGCAGCGTTGATTTGGGAGTCGGGGAGCTGTTTTTT
CDR3 length: 13; V gene: TRBV10-3; clone size: -; D gene: -; J gene: TRBJ1-5; CDR3 protein: CATAFAETQPQHF; CDR3 DNA: TGTGCCACTGCCTTTGCGGAAACTCAGCCCCAGCATTTT
CDR3 length: 15; V gene: TRBV4-2; clone size: -; D gene: TRBD1; J gene: TRBJ1-5; CDR3 protein: CASSQGTGNNQPQHF; CDR3 DNA: TGTGCCAGCAGCCAAGGGACAGGGAACAATCAGCCCCAGCATTTT
CDR3 length: 13; V gene: TRBV18; clone size: few; D gene: -; J gene: TRBJ1-1; CDR3 protein: CASSPEMNTEAFF; CDR3 DNA: TGTGCCAGCTCACCAGAGATGAACACTGAAGCTTTCTTT
CDR3 length: 19; V gene: TRBV3-1/TRBV3-2; clone size: -; D gene: TRBD2; J gene: TRBJ2-1; CDR3 protein: CASSPPRAGGHPLYNEQFF; CDR3 DNA: TGTGCCAGCAGCCCCCCGCGAGCGGGGGGCCATCCCCTTTACAATGAGCAGTTCTTC
CDR3 length: 12; V gene: TRBV30; clone size: -; D gene: -; J gene: TRBJ1-6; CDR3 protein: CTWALRQGAVHF; CDR3 DNA: TGTACCTGGGCCCTCAGGCAGGGAGCCGTCCACTTT